This entry features one T cell receptor beta chain sequence. The antigen remains unidentified. The CDR3 end shows no conserved phenylalanine or tryptophan, and so a read error is likely. It is unclear where the CDR3 begins or ends on the DNA, so no DNA is shown, and the CDR3 is as TCRdb lists it. The sample originates from a study of tumor and adjacent non-tumor tissue in lung cancer. Study at large: Patients were aged about 30 to 76, fewer than twelve men and about five women, stage I to III. Study-wide results and limits: Compared with tumor, normal lung showed significantly lower TCR diversity.

The CDR3 is made up of 14 amino acids, end residues included. TCRbeta libraries were built with three rounds of nested PCR, modified from ARM-PCR. MiXCR, run by TCRdb on the multiplex PCR reads, gives a single entry per CDR3 protein. The table records about 200,000 distinct CDR3 sequences, about 71% of them present only once. No cell sorting was done before RNA was extracted from the tissue. Sequencing was carried out using lung tumor tissue. This sequence was found in a man in his sixties with non-small cell lung cancer. This chain connects TRBV12-3 or TRBV12-4 to TRBJ2-7; the D call of TRBD1 is as the table states it, not checked on the DNA. Here the CDR3 reads CDSRATGSSYEQHY.